This T cell receptor (beta chain) appears in the sequencing data of a study of shared T cell receptors in the human thymus. The method was immunoSEQ multiplex PCR; TCRdb's version includes in-frame clones alone and lacks a portion of them. Here the sample spans 720,000 or so clones, over 75% being singletons. This CDR3 comprises 16 residues. Germline V CDR1 and CDR2: SGHNT, YYREEE (reference sequence). Trimming cost V 4 bases and J 8 bases; bases outside gene matches: 17. Another study also made use of these data, one on human thymus T cells. That work states: Healthy Finnish infants undergoing corrective surgery for congenital heart defects were the donors. Corrective cardiac surgery supplied the resected thymus tissue. Biased V and J segment usage appeared in thymus and peripheral blood. Thymic repertoires of unrelated individuals were reported in related research to overlap highly.

This sequence originates from a girl less than two years old with a congenital heart defect. Material for sequencing was thymocytes. J is TRBJ1-2 and V is TRBV5-4; 7 bases align to TRBD1. CDR3 residues: CASSRLQGPPREGYTF. The CDR3 DNA is TGTGCCAGCAGCCGCCTACAGGGGCCACCACGAGAAGGCTACACCTTC. The whole variable domain, filled in from reference TRBV5-4 and TRBJ1-2, reads ETGVTQSPTHLIKTRGQQVTLRCSSQSGHNTVSWYQQALGQGPQFIFQYYREEENGRGNFPPRFSGLQFPNYSSELNVNALELDDSALYLCASSRLQGPPREGYTFGSGTRLTVV.